The 30 T cell receptor beta chains below come from one sample, sequenced in a study of T cells in women clearing cervical HPV infection. Sequencing used immunoSEQ multiplex PCR; TCRdb keeps in-frame clones, though not all of them. Its listing shows about 28,000 clones. The specimen was blood buffy coat. The receptors come from a woman between 18 and 70 years old with a cervical HPV16 infection that either progressed to CIN3+ or cleared (not recorded which).

Concerning this clone: Sequencing ends 3 residues short of the CDR3 end; the germline J gene provides the rest. The rearrangement links TRBV7-6 to TRBJ1-2; D remains unclear. This CDR3 has 16 amino acids. Germline loops: CDR1 SGHVS, CDR2 FNYEAQ. CDR3 DNA (partial): TGTGCCAGCAGCCAATCCTTTGCTAGCGGGAAGTCCGAC. Translation gives CASSQSFASGKSD. In full, the CDR3 reads CASSQSFASGKSDYTF.

As for this clone: The read terminates 3 residues ahead of where the CDR3 ends, so the germline J gene completes it. The chain combines TRBV30 with TRBJ1-2; no definite D call. The V end lost 2 bases, the J end lost 5 bases, and 24 bases lay between the germline ends. CDR3 length equals 17 residues. The germline V gene has CDR1 GTSNPN and CDR2 SVGIG (reference sequence). This CDR3 is CAWSPGLTLMETYGYTF. Incomplete CDR3 DNA: TGTGCCTGGAGTCCAGGACTTACCCTGATGGAGACGTATGGC.

With regard to this clone: The read halts 3 residues ahead of the CDR3 end, with the missing end drawn from the germline J gene. This sample also contains other DNA sequences that code for the same CDR3. The gene calls are TRBV5-1 and TRBJ2-1; D might be TRBD1 or TRBD2, each matching 6 bases. This CDR3 is built from 12 residues. Per the germline V gene, CDR1 is SGHRS and CDR2 is YFSETQ. The chain's CDR3 is CASGNRVGEQFF. The part of the CDR3 DNA that was read is TGCGCTAGCGGCAACAGGGTCGGTGAG.

On this clone: The read stops 3 residues short of the end of the CDR3; the missing end is completed from the germline J gene. J is TRBJ1-1 and V is TRBV11-2; D unresolved. Per germline, CDR1 SGHAT and CDR2 FQNNGV. V dropped 2 bases and J dropped 4 bases, with 11 bases sitting between them. The CDR3 covers 14 residues. Incomplete CDR3 DNA: TGTGCCAGCAGCTTACGACCGGGGTTCACTGAA. This encodes CASSLRPGFTE. The full CDR3 is CASSLRPGFTEAFF.

With respect to this clone: The read falls 3 residues short of the CDR3 end, and the missing part is taken from the germline J gene. V usage is TRBV19 and J usage is TRBJ2-2, with TRBD2 matching over 10 bases. The CDR3 sequence is 18 residues long. Germline V gives CDR1 LNHDA, CDR2 SQIVND (reference sequence). The junction had 4 bases not matched to a gene; V was cut back by 0 bases and J by 0 bases. The covered CDR3 bases are TGTGCCAGTAGTATAGATGAGACTAGCGGGTCGAACACCGGGGAG. As protein: CASSIDETSGSNTGE. The full-length CDR3 reads as CASSIDETSGSNTGELFF.

Points on this clone: The read finishes 3 residues shy of the CDR3 end, and the germline J gene is used to complete it. In the same sample, other DNA sequences code for this CDR3. The rearrangement links TRBV7-2 to TRBJ1-2, with D possibly matching TRBD1 (5 bases). Germline V gene data show CDR1 as SGHTA and CDR2 as FQGNSA. CDR3 length equals 15 residues. V was clipped by 5 bases and J by 2 bases, with 15 bases between them. This CDR3 reads CASSRPAGLNYGYTF. Incomplete CDR3 DNA: TGTGCCAGCAGCCGGCCGGCGGGGCTCAACTATGGC.

The CDR3 reads CATSEGHHQDTQYF. Incomplete CDR3 DNA: TGTGCCACCAGTGAGGGACACCACCAGGATACG. The chain has TRBV24-1 and TRBJ2-3, with D tentatively TRBD1 (6 bases). The observed sequence ends 3 residues before the CDR3 terminus, with the missing tail filled in from the germline J gene. Germline V CDR1 and CDR2: KGHDR, SFDVKD. Trimming pared 4 bases from V and 6 bases from J, leaving 13 bases between. The CDR3 runs 14 residues.

On this clone: The CDR3 is cut off 3 residues early in the read; its end comes from the germline J gene. V usage is TRBV7-9 and J usage is TRBJ2-4; 7 positions match TRBD1. This CDR3 is 14 amino acids long. The V gene's germline CDR1 is SEHNR and CDR2 FQNEAQ (reference sequence). This CDR3 is CASTWDRFNYGQYF. CDR3 bases read: TGTGCCAGCACCTGGGACAGATTTAACTATGGT.

Worth noting for this clone: From the germline J gene comes the end of the CDR3, since the read stops 3 residues before it. The chain joins TRBV6-2 or TRBV6-3 to TRBJ2-4, with D possibly being TRBD1 or TRBD2 (5 bases each). CDR3 length: 14 amino acids. Germline assignment: CDR1 MNHEY and CDR2 SVGEGT. The CDR3 loop is CASRVQGVGYGQYF. The sequenced CDR3 bases are TGTGCCAGCAGGGTGCAGGGAGTAGGCTATGGT.

Worth noting for this clone: The DNA ends 3 residues before the CDR3 does, and the rest of the CDR3 is filled in from the germline J gene. The chain employs TRBV20-1 and TRBJ2-3; D is uncertain. In germline, CDR1 is DFQATT, CDR2 SNEGSKA (reference sequence). The ends were cut back, 6 bases at V and 8 bases at J, with 18 bases in the middle. CDR3 length equals 13 residues. The part of the CDR3 DNA that was read is TGCAGTGCCCCTCCCGACACGCTCACTACG. Its protein product is CSAPPDTLTT. The CDR3 reads in full as CSAPPDTLTTQYF.

About this clone: The read ends 3 residues shy of where the CDR3 ends; the end is completed using the germline J gene. This chain connects TRBV30 to TRBJ2-2; 7 positions agree with TRBD2. Germline values: CDR1 GTSNPN, CDR2 SVGIG (reference sequence). This CDR3 comprises 14 residues. The V segment lost 2 bases and the J segment 0 bases; nucleotides outside the gene matches: 0. The CDR3 sequence: CAWSSGTNTGELFF. The sequenced CDR3 bases are TGTGCCTGGAGTAGCGGGACGAACACCGGGGAG.

A remark on this clone: The read ends 3 residues early relative to the CDR3; the germline J gene fills the gap. The J gene is TRBJ2-7, the V gene TRBV12-5; 8 positions match TRBD1. This CDR3 has 13 amino acids. The trim removed 8 bases at V and 6 bases at J, leaving 9 bases unmatched. The germline V gene has CDR1 LGHNT and CDR2 FRNRAP. CDR3 sequence reads: CASLSRGRGEQYF. The DNA read from the CDR3 is TGTGCTAGTTTATCCAGGGGGCGGGGCGAG.

For this clone: The read terminates 3 residues before the CDR3 end, so the remaining end is supplied by the germline J gene. The V call is TRBV18, the J call TRBJ2-3, with 7 bases aligning to TRBD1. The germline CDR1 and CDR2 sequences are KGHSH and LQKENI. CDR3 size: 15 residues. CDR3 bases read: TGTGCCAGCTCACCATCAGACAGGCCCCAGGGGGCG. Translation gives CASSPSDRPQGA. The whole CDR3 sequence is CASSPSDRPQGAQYF.

In the case of this clone: The read falls 3 residues short of the CDR3 end, and the missing part is taken from the germline J gene. The gene calls are TRBV6-2 or TRBV6-3 and TRBJ2-5; the D gene is possibly TRBD2 (5 bases). Germline assignment: CDR1 MNHEY and CDR2 SVGEGT. The CDR3 totals 13 residues. The DNA read from the CDR3 is TGTGCCAGCAGTTATCCGGGGTGGGGTACC. The encoded protein is CASSYPGWGT. The full CDR3 protein is CASSYPGWGTQYF.

A remark on this clone: Read data end 3 residues before the CDR3 end; the end is taken from the germline J gene. The J gene is TRBJ2-7, the V gene TRBV7-2; D uncertain. This CDR3 region has 12 residues. Germline V CDR1 and CDR2: SGHTA, FQGNSA. The ends were cut back, 6 bases at V and 3 bases at J, with 9 bases in the middle. Incomplete CDR3 DNA: TGTGCCAGCAGTTTAAATATCTACGAG. Translation: CASSLNIYE. The whole CDR3 reads CASSLNIYEQYF.

In the case of this clone: With the read ending 3 residues before the CDR3 end, the germline J gene is used to fill in that end. The chain combines TRBV28 with TRBJ1-4; unclear D gene. The V gene's germline CDR1 is MDHEN and CDR2 SYDVKM. This CDR3 region has 14 residues. V lost 4 bases to trimming and J lost 1 base, with 7 bases between them. Partial CDR3 DNA: TGTGCCAGCAGTTCGACACAAACTAATGAAAAA. It is translated as CASSSTQTNEK. The CDR3 as a whole reads CASSSTQTNEKLFF. Full variable domain (outside the CDR3, taken from reference TRBV28 and TRBJ1-4): DVKVTQSSRYLVKRTGEKVFLECVQDMDHENMFWYRQDPGLGLRLIYFSYDVKMKEKGDIPEGYSVSREKKERFSLILESASTNQTSMYLCASSSTQTNEKLFFGSGTQLSVL.

Turning to this clone: The read terminates 3 residues before the CDR3 end, so the remaining end is supplied by the germline J gene. The V and J genes are TRBV7-9 and TRBJ1-5; D possibly corresponds to TRBD1 (6 bases). Trimming took 5 bases from V and 6 from J, leaving 17 bases between them. This CDR3 contains 15 residues. CDR1 and CDR2 from the germline V gene are SEHNR and FQNEAQ (reference sequence). CDR3 in amino acids: CASSRTAGESQPQHF. The DNA read from the CDR3 is TGTGCCAGCAGCCGAACTGCAGGGGAAAGTCAGCCC.

Comments on this clone: The read comes to an end 3 residues before the CDR3 does, leaving the germline J gene to fill in the end. The chain couples TRBV5-1 to TRBJ1-6; the D is unclear. Trimming pared 4 bases from V and 0 bases from J, leaving 11 bases between. The V gene's germline CDR1 is SGHRS and CDR2 YFSETQ. The CDR3 spans 16 residues. CDR3 loop: CASSPHKSSYNSPLHF. CDR3 bases read: TGCGCCAGCAGCCCGCACAAGAGCTCCTATAATTCACCC.

As to this clone: The read finishes 3 residues shy of the CDR3 end, and the germline J gene is used to complete it. This chain uses TRBV19 with TRBJ1-5; 7 bases are a match to TRBD1. The CDR3 is 16 residues long. The germline V gene has CDR1 LNHDA and CDR2 SQIVND (reference sequence). V dropped 4 bases and J dropped 4; count of bases not matched to a gene: 10. CDR3: CASSTPNRGINQPQHF. The CDR3 DNA, read in part, is TGTGCCAGTAGTACCCCGAACAGGGGCATTAATCAGCCC. Using reference TRBV19 and TRBJ1-5 for the parts outside the CDR3, the full variable domain is DGGITQSPKYLFRKEGQNVTLSCEQNLNHDAMYWYRQDPGQGLRLIYYSQIVNDFQKGDIAEGYSVSREKKESFPLTVTSAQKNPTAFYLCASSTPNRGINQPQHFGDGTRLSIL.

Remarks on this clone: The CDR3 end lies 3 residues beyond the end of the read and is filled in from the germline J gene. The chain recombines TRBV19 with TRBJ2-3, with D perhaps TRBD1 (5 bases). The V and J ends lost 5 bases and 3 bases respectively, with 9 bases between them. CDR1 and CDR2 (germline): LNHDA, SQIVND (reference sequence). This CDR3 has 13 amino acids. The sequenced CDR3 bases are TGTGCCAGTAGTTCCTACAGGACAGATACG. Translated: CASSSYRTDT. The whole CDR3 is CASSSYRTDTQYF. Drawing the rest from reference TRBV19 and TRBJ2-3, the complete variable domain is DGGITQSPKYLFRKEGQNVTLSCEQNLNHDAMYWYRQDPGQGLRLIYYSQIVNDFQKGDIAEGYSVSREKKESFPLTVTSAQKNPTAFYLCASSSYRTDTQYFGPGTRLTVL.

As regards this clone: Read sequence stops 3 residues before the CDR3 end, and the germline J gene provides the missing end. V gene TRBV4-2 combines with J gene TRBJ2-5, with 11 bases fitting TRBD2. Germline-derived CDR1 and CDR2 are LGHNA and YNFKEQ. V shed 3 bases and J 6 bases; nucleotides not matched to a gene: 18. The CDR3 covers 19 residues. CDR3 bases read: TGTGCCAGCAGCCACGCCTCCGCGACTAGCGGGAACCCTCACAAGACC. Protein product: CASSHASATSGNPHKT. The whole CDR3 reads CASSHASATSGNPHKTQYF.

In the case of this clone: From the germline J gene comes the end of the CDR3, since the read stops 3 residues before it. The chain has TRBV7-2 and TRBJ1-5, with TRBD1 identical over 8 bases. The CDR3 runs 15 residues. Unmatched junction bases numbered 8, after V lost 3 bases and J lost 7 bases. From germline, CDR1 is SGHTA and CDR2 FQGNSA. The CDR3 is CASSFRTGQEQPQHF. The part of the CDR3 DNA that was read is TGTGCCAGCAGCTTTAGGACAGGGCAGGAGCAGCCC.

Regarding this clone: The CDR3 is cut off 3 residues early in the read; its end comes from the germline J gene. V and J are TRBV20-1 and TRBJ2-3; 10 bases are a match to TRBD1. Germline values: CDR1 DFQATT, CDR2 SNEGSKA (reference sequence). Losses at the gene ends were 1 base for V and 5 bases for J; bases not matched to a gene: 6. This CDR3 has 15 residues. CDR3 sequence reads: CSARGTGGLRDTQYF. The part of the CDR3 DNA that was read is TGCAGTGCTAGAGGGACAGGGGGGTTACGAGATACG.

A note on this clone: The read terminates 3 residues ahead of where the CDR3 ends, so the germline J gene completes it. This chain joins TRBV2 and TRBJ1-5; the match to TRBD1 covers 7 bases. The CDR3 covers 15 residues. Germline V gene sequence: CDR1 SNHLY, CDR2 FYNNEI. With 8 bases clipped from V and 0 bases from J, the junction kept 7 bases outside the gene matches. The CDR3 is CASYPGQSSNQPQHF. Incomplete CDR3 DNA: TGTGCCAGCTATCCGGGACAGAGTAGCAATCAGCCC. The full variable domain, with the rest looked up from reference TRBV2 and TRBJ1-5, is EPEVTQTPSHQVTQMGQEVILRCVPISNHLYFYWYRQILGQKVEFLVSFYNNEISEKSEIFDDQFSVERPDGSNFTLKIRSTKLEDSAMYFCASYPGQSSNQPQHFGDGTRLSIL.

Points on this clone: At one boundary the junction diverges from the germline segment, which might be a read error. The sample carries other DNA sequences with the same CDR3. The CDR3 is CASSEGRLGGVGNTIYF. CDR3 DNA, as far as it was read: TGTGCCAGCAGTGAAGGTCGCCTGGGGGGAGTAGGTAACACG. The chain is built from TRBV6-1 and TRBJ1-3; TRBD1 is a possible D gene (5 bases). The CDR3 end falls 3 residues outside the read, so it is completed with the germline J gene. The CDR3 consists of 17 residues. Germline V lookup: CDR1 MNHNS, CDR2 SASEGT.

Regarding this clone: Read sequence stops 3 residues before the CDR3 end, and the germline J gene provides the missing end. The gene calls are TRBV6-2 or TRBV6-3 and TRBJ2-7; 7 nucleotides align to TRBD2. Per the germline V gene, CDR1 is MNHEY and CDR2 is SVGEGT. V gave up 8 bases and J gave up 3 bases; unmatched junction bases: 19. CDR3 length: 17 amino acids. The CDR3 reads CASRYSALAGVFYEQYF. The covered CDR3 bases are TGTGCCAGCCGCTACTCAGCTCTGGCGGGGGTCTTCTACGAG.

With regard to this clone: The missing CDR3 end, 3 residues past where the read stops, is filled in from the germline J gene. J is TRBJ2-4 and V is TRBV29-1, with a possible D match to TRBD1 (6 bases). The CDR3 runs 13 residues. With 6 bases removed from V and 7 bases from J, the gap between germline ends came to 16 bases. Germline V gives CDR1 SQVTM, CDR2 ANQGSEA. CDR3 in amino acids: CSVRQVLRNIQYF. The sequenced CDR3 bases are TGCAGCGTACGACAGGTTCTTCGTAACATT.

In regard to this clone: The read gets to within 3 residues of the CDR3 end, and the germline J gene fills in the rest. The chain employs TRBV5-1 and TRBJ1-2; D is possibly TRBD1 (5 bases). Trimming pared 1 base from V and 5 bases from J, leaving 9 bases between. CDR3 length: 13 amino acids. CDR1 is SGHRS, CDR2 YFSETQ, per germline. The CDR3 loop reads CASSLSGAYGYTF. Partial CDR3 DNA: TGCGCCAGCAGCTTGTCTGGGGCTTATGGC.

In regard to this clone: From the germline J gene comes the end of the CDR3, since the read stops 3 residues before it. The chain is built from TRBV30 and TRBJ1-5; 7 bases align to TRBD1. Germline lookup yields CDR1 GTSNPN and CDR2 SVGIG (reference sequence). This CDR3 region has 14 residues. Losses at the gene ends were 2 bases for V and 4 bases for J; bases not matched to a gene: 5. The part of the CDR3 DNA that was read is TGTGCCTGGAGTAGGGGGACAGCTAATCAGCCC. This translates into CAWSRGTANQP. The whole CDR3 is CAWSRGTANQPQHF.

About this clone: The CDR3 is cut off 3 residues early in the read; its end comes from the germline J gene. This chain connects TRBV30 to TRBJ2-2, with a weak D call TRBD1 (6 bases). Germline assignment: CDR1 GTSNPN and CDR2 SVGIG (reference sequence). This CDR3 contains 16 residues. The part of the CDR3 DNA that was read is TGTGCCTGGAGCGACCCCCCCCGACAGGAGTTTGAAAAG. Its protein is CAWSDPPRQEFEK. The complete CDR3 protein is CAWSDPPRQEFEKLFF.